This TCR beta chain appears in the sequencing data of a study of blood T cells in healthy people across ages. CDR1 is DFQATT and CDR2 is SNEGSKA in the germline V gene (reference sequence). The CDR3 extends over 18 amino acids. With V trimmed by 1 base and J by 3 bases, 12 bases remained unmatched. With a J-beta primer mix and a sample-barcoded 5' primer, a second PCR ran about 6 to 11 cycles. Each CDR3 protein is one row after TCRdb ran MiXCR on the 5' RACE reads. The data hold approximately 800,000 distinct CDR3 sequences, with under 30% observed a single time. This clonotype came up a few times. The sample also formed part of further work on T cells of mothers and their children. That investigation notes: Sequencing revealed no T cell clones that were persistent and microchimeric.

Input material: blood. The V gene is TRBV20-1, the J gene TRBJ2-4, with 10 nucleotides matching TRBD2. The receptor was isolated from a boy between 5 and 17 years old in good health. CDR3 DNA: TGCAGTGCTAGAGGCCCTAGCGGGGGACTCGTGGTCAAAAACATTCAGTACTTC. This sequence encodes CSARGPSGGLVVKNIQYF.